Listed below are T cell receptor beta chains from one sample, sequenced in a study of shared clonotypes between healthy human individuals. Clones were sequenced by immunoSEQ multiplex PCR, and TCRdb holds only the in-frame ones, with some missing. The table has some 1,900,000 clones, over 85% seen once; the top ten hold 1% to 1.5%. What was sequenced was naive CD8+ T cells sorted from blood. These receptors came from a man aged 18 to 30 in good health. The CDR3 runs from the conserved cysteine through the conserved F or W. D genes are given only for firm matches. Size is omitted from some rows. Given values are once, few, many or a class for expanded clones.

>NA|NA|TRBV10-1|TRBJ1-2
TGCGCCAGCGGCCTATACCCTAACTATGGCTACACCTTC
CASGLYPNYGYTF
>TRBD1|NA|TRBV23-1|TRBJ2-7
TGCGCCAGCAGTAAAAAGGGACAGGGAAGCTCCTACGAGCAGTACTTC
CASSKKGQGSSYEQYF
>TRBD2|NA|TRBV7-8|TRBJ2-2
TGTGCCAGCAGCCTCGCCGGGACTAACCCCACCGGGGAGCTGTTTTTT
CASSLAGTNPTGELFF
>NA|NA|TRBV7-9|TRBJ1-1
TGTGCCAGCAGCCAGGGGAGGGGGAACACTGAAGCTTTCTTT
CASSQGRGNTEAFF
>TRBD2|once|TRBV7-9|TRBJ2-3
TGTGCCAGCAGCTACGCGGGACTAGCGGGCACAGATACGCAGTATTTT
CASSYAGLAGTDTQYF
>NA|NA|TRBV2|TRBJ2-7
TGTGCCAGCAGTGATAACGGTTACGAGCAGTACTTC
CASSDNGYEQYF
>NA|NA|TRBV7-9|TRBJ2-7
TGTGCCAGCAGCTTAGTGGCTGGCGGGCTAACCTACGAGCAGTACTTC
CASSLVAGGLTYEQYF
>TRBD2|once|TRBV11-2|TRBJ2-7
TGTGCCAGCAGCCCCAGTCCTAGCGGGATCCCCTACGAGCAGTACTTC
CASSPSPSGIPYEQYF
>NA|once|TRBV5-8|TRBJ1-5
TGTGCCAGCAGCCACTCGGGAGGGACTCAGCCCCAGCATTTT
CASSHSGGTQPQHF
>NA|NA|TRBV7-9|TRBJ2-1
TGTGCCAGCAGCTTAGAAGGGGGTGCCTACAATGAGCAGTTCTTC
CASSLEGGAYNEQFF
>TRBD1|NA|TRBV5-6|TRBJ1-2
TGTGCCAGCAGCTTGGAGCAGGGGGCCAATGGCTACACCTTC
CASSLEQGANGYTF
>NA|NA|TRBV4-3|TRBJ1-4
TGCGCCAGCAGTGAGCTGGCGGGTGCAACTAATGAAAAACTGTTTTTT
CASSELAGATNEKLFF
>NA|NA|TRBV7-9|TRBJ2-2
TGTGCCAGCAGCTTAGGTCCCACCGGGGAGCTGTTTTTT
CASSLGPTGELFF
>NA|NA|TRBV5-4|TRBJ2-7
TGTGCCAGCAGCTTCGGTCTCGCCCCCGAGCAGTACTTC
CASSFGLAPEQYF
>NA|NA|TRBV19|TRBJ2-7
TGTGCCAGTAGTCTTACAGAAGCCTACGAGCAGTACTTC
CASSLTEAYEQYF
>NA|once|TRBV4-3|TRBJ2-4
TGCGCCAGCAGCCAAGATGGGCCGATAGGCAGGGAGAACATTCAGTACTTC
CASSQDGPIGRENIQYF